This TCR beta chain was observed in a study of T-cell reconstitution after alpha-beta-depleted transplantation in children. General study findings and limits: There were some patients whose high TCRbeta diversity at day 60 came from surviving recipient T cells and thymic progenitors. At the one-year point after transplant, T-cell counts and TCRbeta diversity were found to come mostly from T cells that had been newly produced. Reportedly, alpha-beta T cells present about two months post-transplant originated from several hundred expanded clones of graft origin.

A library of TCRbeta sequences, prepared with unique molecular identifiers, was generated. TCRdb independently ran MiXCR on the PCR reads; one entry per CDR3 protein. Of 700,000 or so distinct CDR3 sequences in the sample, over 10% are singletons; the top ten hold 0.65% to 0.9%. This clonotype was seen at least ten times. Its antigen is not known. CDR3 length: 15 residues. Trimming removed 4 bases at V and 0 bases at J, with 16 bases between. Germline-derived CDR1 and CDR2 are DFQATT and SNEGSKA (reference sequence). The clonotype was recovered from a girl aged 2 to 9 with congenital amegakaryocytic thrombocytopenia, due to receive a stem cell transplant. Sequenced here: PBMCs, sampled before TCRalphabeta/CD19-depleted stem cell transplant. V is TRBV20-1 and J is TRBJ2-7, with D perhaps matching TRBD1 (6 bases). The CDR3 region has the DNA TGCAGTGCTAAACAGGGAATGGGACCCTCCTACGAGCAGTACTTC. It specifies CSAKQGMGPSYEQYF.